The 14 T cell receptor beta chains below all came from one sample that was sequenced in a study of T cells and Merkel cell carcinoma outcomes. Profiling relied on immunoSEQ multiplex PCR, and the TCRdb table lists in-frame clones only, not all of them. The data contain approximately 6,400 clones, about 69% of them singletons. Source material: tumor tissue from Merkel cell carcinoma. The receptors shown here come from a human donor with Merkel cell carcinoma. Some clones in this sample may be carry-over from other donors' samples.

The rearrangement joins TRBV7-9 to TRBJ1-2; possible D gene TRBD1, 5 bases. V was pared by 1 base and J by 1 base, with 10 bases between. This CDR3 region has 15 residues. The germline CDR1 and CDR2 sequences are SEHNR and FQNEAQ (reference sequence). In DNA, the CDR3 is TGTGCCAGCAGCTTAGAGGGACGCCTTAACTATGGCTACACCTTC. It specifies CASSLEGRLNYGYTF.

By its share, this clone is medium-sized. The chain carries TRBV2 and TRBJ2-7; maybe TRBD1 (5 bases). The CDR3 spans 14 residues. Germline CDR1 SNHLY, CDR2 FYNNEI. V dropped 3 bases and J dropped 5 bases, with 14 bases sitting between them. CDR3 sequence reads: CASSDTEAGHEQYF. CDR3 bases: TGTGCCAGCAGTGACACAGAGGCAGGGCACGAGCAGTACTTC.

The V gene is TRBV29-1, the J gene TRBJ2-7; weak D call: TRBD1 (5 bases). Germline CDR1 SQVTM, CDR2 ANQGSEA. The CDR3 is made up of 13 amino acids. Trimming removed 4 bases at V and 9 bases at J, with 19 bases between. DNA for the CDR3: TGCAGCGTTGGCCTGGACACCACTGCTGGGCAGTACTTC. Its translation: CSVGLDTTAGQYF.

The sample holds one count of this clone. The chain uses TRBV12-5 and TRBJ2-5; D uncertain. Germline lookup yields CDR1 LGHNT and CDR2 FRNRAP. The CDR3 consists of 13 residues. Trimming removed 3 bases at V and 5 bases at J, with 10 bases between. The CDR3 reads CASGLWGTETQYF. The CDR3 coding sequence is TGTGCTAGTGGTTTATGGGGAACCGAGACCCAGTACTTC.

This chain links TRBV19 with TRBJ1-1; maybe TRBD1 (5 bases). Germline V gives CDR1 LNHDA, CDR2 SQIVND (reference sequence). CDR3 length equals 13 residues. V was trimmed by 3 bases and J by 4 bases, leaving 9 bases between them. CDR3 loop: CASSMERGTEAFF. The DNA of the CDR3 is TGTGCCAGTAGTATGGAAAGGGGCACTGAAGCTTTCTTT.

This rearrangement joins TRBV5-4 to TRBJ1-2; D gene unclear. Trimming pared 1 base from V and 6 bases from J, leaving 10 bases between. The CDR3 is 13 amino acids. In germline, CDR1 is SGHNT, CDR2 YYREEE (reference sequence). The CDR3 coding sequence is TGTGCCAGCAGCTTGTTAGGGAATGATGGCTACACCTTC. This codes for CASSLLGNDGYTF.

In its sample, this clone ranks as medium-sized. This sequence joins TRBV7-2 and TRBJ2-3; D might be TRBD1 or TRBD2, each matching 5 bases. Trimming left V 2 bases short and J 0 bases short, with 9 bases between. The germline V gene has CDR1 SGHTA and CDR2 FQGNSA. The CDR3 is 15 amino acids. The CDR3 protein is CASSLRDGSTDTQYF. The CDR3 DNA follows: TGTGCCAGCAGCTTAAGGGACGGGAGCACAGATACGCAGTATTTT.

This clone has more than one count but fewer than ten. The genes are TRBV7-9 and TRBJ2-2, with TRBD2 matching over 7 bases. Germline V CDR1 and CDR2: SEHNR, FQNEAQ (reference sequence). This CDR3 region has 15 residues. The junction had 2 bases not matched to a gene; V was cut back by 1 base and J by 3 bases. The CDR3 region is CASSLVGLDTGELFF. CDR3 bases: TGTGCCAGCAGCTTAGTAGGACTAGACACCGGGGAGCTGTTTTTT.

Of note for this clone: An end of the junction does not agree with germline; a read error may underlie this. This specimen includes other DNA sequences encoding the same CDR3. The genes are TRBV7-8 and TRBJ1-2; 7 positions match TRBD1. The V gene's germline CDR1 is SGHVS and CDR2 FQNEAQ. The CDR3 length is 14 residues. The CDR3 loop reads CASSFGTASGGYTF. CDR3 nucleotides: TGTGCTAGCAGCTTCGGGACAGCTAGCGGTGGCTACACCTTC.

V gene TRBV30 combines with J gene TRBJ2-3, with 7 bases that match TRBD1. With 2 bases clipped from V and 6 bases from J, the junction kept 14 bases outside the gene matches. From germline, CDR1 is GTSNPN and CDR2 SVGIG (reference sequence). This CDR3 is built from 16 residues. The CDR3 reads CAWSSGLGQSGDTQYF. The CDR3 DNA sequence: TGTGCCTGGAGTTCGGGGTTGGGACAGTCCGGGGATACGCAGTATTTT.

CDR3 in DNA: TGTGCCAGCTCACCCCAGGGGGCAAGCTCCTACGAGCAGTACTTC. Amino acids: CASSPQGASSYEQYF. The chain carries TRBV18 and TRBJ2-7; the match to TRBD1 covers 8 bases. V gave up 3 bases and J gave up 0 bases; unmatched junction bases: 4. The germline V gene encodes CDR1 KGHSH and CDR2 LQKENI. CDR3 length equals 15 residues.

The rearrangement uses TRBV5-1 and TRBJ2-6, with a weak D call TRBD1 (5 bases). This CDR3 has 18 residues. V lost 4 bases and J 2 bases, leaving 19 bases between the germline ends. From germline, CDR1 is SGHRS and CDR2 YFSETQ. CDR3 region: CASSRLEGVSAGANVLTF. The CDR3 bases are TGCGCCAGCAGCAGGTTAGAAGGGGTCAGTGCTGGGGCCAACGTCCTGACTTTC.

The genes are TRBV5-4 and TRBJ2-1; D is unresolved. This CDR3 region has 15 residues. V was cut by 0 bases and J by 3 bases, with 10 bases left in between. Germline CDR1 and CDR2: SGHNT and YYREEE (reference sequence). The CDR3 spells CASSLVTGVYNEQFF. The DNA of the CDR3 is TGTGCCAGCAGCTTGGTTACCGGAGTCTACAATGAGCAGTTCTTC.

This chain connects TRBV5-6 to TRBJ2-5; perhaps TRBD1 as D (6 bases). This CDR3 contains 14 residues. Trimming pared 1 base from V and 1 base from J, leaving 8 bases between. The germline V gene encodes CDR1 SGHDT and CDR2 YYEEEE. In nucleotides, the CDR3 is TGTGCCAGCAGCTTGAGGACAGTCCAAGAGACCCAGTACTTC. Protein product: CASSLRTVQETQYF.